A single sample gave rise to the 5 T cell receptor beta chains below, sequenced in a study of OX40 agonist ivuxolimab in advanced cancers. Sequenced by immunoSEQ multiplex PCR; TCRdb stores in-frame clones only, minus some. The data contain fewer than 75,000 clones, about 84% of them singletons. Sequenced material: CD4+ or CD8+ T cells sorted from blood, taken in a trial of the OX40 agonist ivuxolimab. These receptors were collected from an adult with an advanced solid tumor such as melanoma, head and neck, liver or kidney cancer.

The chain joins TRBV11-2 to TRBJ2-5; D is uncertain. TRBJ2-7 matches the DNA end more closely, so the J call is doubtful. Germline V gene data show CDR1 as SGHAT and CDR2 as FQNNGV. The CDR3 contains 13 residues. CDR3 protein: CASSLGRFDEQYF. The DNA for the CDR3 is TGTGCCAGCAGCTTAGGCAGGTTCGACGAGCAGTACTTC.

In this sample, this clone turned up a few times. The chain couples TRBV27 to TRBJ2-7, with D possibly TRBD1 on 6 matching bases. Trimming pared 5 bases from V and 4 bases from J, leaving 12 bases between. The CDR3 sequence is 13 residues long. Per germline, CDR1 MNHEY and CDR2 SMNVEV (reference sequence). Here the CDR3 reads CASSPTTGYEQYV. For the CDR3, the DNA is TGTGCCAGCAGTCCGACTACAGGGTACGAGCAGTACGTC.

This clone was found a few times. V gene TRBV28 combines with J gene TRBJ2-7, with 7 bases lining up with TRBD1. The junction had 0 bases not matched to a gene; V was cut back by 6 bases and J by 1 base. Looked up from germline, CDR1 is MDHEN and CDR2 is SYDVKM. The CDR3 has 12 amino acids. CDR3 amino acids: CASRQGSYEQYV. The CDR3 DNA sequence: TGTGCCAGCAGACAGGGGTCCTACGAGCAGTACGTC.

This clone was detected many times. The chain employs TRBV7-6 and TRBJ2-5; 9 nucleotides match TRBD2. The CDR3 sequence is 15 residues long. Germline values: CDR1 SGHVS, CDR2 FNYEAQ. V lost 4 bases to trimming and J lost 5 bases; unmatched junction nucleotides: 8. CDR3 in amino acids: CASSSPGAGGETQYF. CDR3 nucleotide sequence: TGTGCCAGCAGCTCGCCCGGTGCGGGGGGGGAGACCCAGTACTTC.

The V gene is TRBV11-3, the J gene TRBJ2-1, with unresolved D. The CDR3 consists of 12 residues. Germline CDR1 is SGHNT and CDR2 is YENEEA. V shed 5 bases and J shed 2 bases, with 4 bases lying between them. The CDR3 sequence: CASSNPYNEQFF. CDR3 nucleotide sequence: TGTGCCAGCAGCAACCCCTACAATGAGCAGTTCTTC. The whole variable domain, filled in from reference TRBV11-3 and TRBJ2-1, reads EAGVVQSPRYKIIEKKQPVAFWCNPISGHNTLYWYLQNLGQGPELLIRYENEEAVDDSQLPKDRFSAERLKGVDSTLKIQPAELGDSAVYLCASSNPYNEQFFGPGTRLTVL.